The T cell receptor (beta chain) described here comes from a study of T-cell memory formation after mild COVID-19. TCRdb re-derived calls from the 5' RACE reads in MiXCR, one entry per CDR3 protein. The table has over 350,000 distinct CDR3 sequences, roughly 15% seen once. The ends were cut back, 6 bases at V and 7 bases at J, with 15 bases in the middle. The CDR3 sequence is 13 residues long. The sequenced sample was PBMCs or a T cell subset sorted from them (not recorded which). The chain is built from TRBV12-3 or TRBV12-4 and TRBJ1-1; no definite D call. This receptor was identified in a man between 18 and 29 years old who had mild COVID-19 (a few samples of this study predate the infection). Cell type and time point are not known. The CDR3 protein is CASRSGEFGEAFF. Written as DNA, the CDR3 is TGTGCCAGCAGGAGCGGGGAGTTTGGTGAAGCTTTCTTT.